The clone carrying this TCR beta chain was recorded a few times. These data come from a study of shared clonotypes between healthy human individuals. From CD4+ cells came CD45RA+ naive and CD45RA-negative memory subsets. The protocol was immunoSEQ multiplex PCR, while the TCRdb copy is restricted to in-frame clones and leaves out a portion. The sample gives more than 550,000 clones, 55% to 75% of which show up once; about 1.7% is in the top ten. The sequencing input was memory CD4+ T cells sorted from blood. Sample subset: CD45RA-negative fraction. The TCR sequence derives from a woman aged 25 to 39 in good health.

CDR3 coding DNA: TGCGCCAGCATGGAGGCGGGGTACAATGAGCAGTTCTTC. It is translated as CASMEAGYNEQFF. The chain is built from TRBV5-1 and TRBJ2-1, with D possibly being TRBD2 (6 bases). The CDR3 extends over 13 amino acids. Germline V gene sequence: CDR1 SGHRS, CDR2 YFSETQ. Trimming took 6 bases from V and 4 from J, leaving 11 bases between them.